The 27 T cell receptor beta chains below were found in one sample sequenced in a study of blood T cell repertoires in COVID-19. TCRdb keeps only in-frame clones here, not all; method: immunoSEQ multiplex PCR. The sample holds about 91,000 clones, 80% to 90% seen once. Material for sequencing was peripheral blood. Receptors originate from a woman in her 70s with acute or convalescent COVID-19.

J is TRBJ1-6 and V is TRBV9, with 7 bases matching TRBD1. Losses at the gene ends were 3 bases for V and 7 bases for J; bases not matched to a gene: 4. Germline V gene lookup returns CDR1 SGDLS and CDR2 YYNGEE. The CDR3 length is 14 residues. The CDR3 DNA follows: TGTGCCAGCAGCGCCCGGGACAGCAATTCACCCCTCCACTTT. Amino acids: CASSARDSNSPLHF.

The chain recombines TRBV18 with TRBJ2-3, with D tentatively TRBD2 (6 bases). Trimming took off 4 bases at V and 0 bases at J, with 26 bases between the two ends. CDR1 is KGHSH and CDR2 is LQKENI in the germline V gene. This CDR3 contains 20 residues. This chain's CDR3 is CASSRAPTSHTTTSTDTQYF. The CDR3 coding sequence is TGTGCCAGCTCACGGGCTCCAACTAGCCACACAACTACGAGCACAGATACGCAGTATTTT.

The chain recombines TRBV19 with TRBJ2-6, with a weak D call TRBD2 (5 bases). This CDR3 comprises 18 residues. V dropped 5 bases and J dropped 0 bases, with 17 bases sitting between them. From germline, CDR1 is LNHDA and CDR2 SQIVND (reference sequence). The CDR3 DNA is TGTGCCAGTAGTCCAATCGGGGAGATTCGCTCTGGGGCCAACGTCCTGACTTTC. It specifies CASSPIGEIRSGANVLTF.

CDR3 nucleotide sequence: TGTGCCAGCAGCGTTAGGGGGGGACAGGGCCGGGACGAGCAGTACTTC. It encodes CASSVRGGQGRDEQYF. The chain uses TRBV27 and TRBJ2-7; 9 bases are a match to TRBD1. V shed 6 bases and J 5 bases; nucleotides not matched to a gene: 14. This CDR3 has 16 residues. Germline CDR1 is MNHEY and CDR2 is SMNVEV (reference sequence).

The V call is TRBV4-1, the J call TRBJ2-3; 7 bases fit TRBD2. This CDR3 has 17 amino acids. In germline, CDR1 is MGHRA, CDR2 YSYEKL. After removal of 3 bases from V and 4 bases from J, the junction contained 13 bases not matched to a gene. The CDR3 region is CASSHPRGTSESDTQYF. The CDR3 bases are TGCGCCAGCAGCCACCCGAGGGGAACTAGCGAATCAGATACGCAGTATTTT.

The chain couples TRBV9 to TRBJ1-5; D gene ambiguous. Germline V gives CDR1 SGDLS, CDR2 YYNGEE. The CDR3 spans 14 residues. Trimming cost V 4 bases and J 0 bases, with 8 bases left between them. The CDR3 DNA reads as TGTGCCAGCAGCTTGGGAGATAGCAATCAGCCCCAGCATTTT. Its protein is CASSLGDSNQPQHF.

The chain is built from TRBV21-1 and TRBJ2-1; whether TRBD1, the table's D call, matches the DNA was not checked. TRBV21-1 is a listed pseudogene. This CDR3 has 13 amino acids. The CDR3 reads CASWGRLGNEQFF. The CDR3 DNA follows: TGTGCCAGCTGGGGCCGTCTTGGGAATGAGCAGTTCTTC.

J is TRBJ1-5 and V is TRBV6-5, with 7 bases lining up with TRBD1. This CDR3 contains 15 residues. Germline lookup yields CDR1 MNHEY and CDR2 SVGAGI. After removal of 6 bases from V and 7 bases from J, the junction contained 12 bases not matched to a gene. The CDR3 here is CASRPRSGGAQPQHF. For the CDR3, the DNA is TGTGCCAGCAGGCCGAGGTCAGGGGGTGCGCAGCCCCAGCATTTT.

This clone was recorded a few times. The chain links TRBV3-1 (or the pseudogene TRBV3-2) to TRBJ1-4; D remains unclear. The germline V gene has CDR1 LGHDT and CDR2 YNNKEL (reference sequence). The CDR3 totals 17 residues. V lost 2 bases to trimming and J lost 7 bases, with 20 bases between them. Here the CDR3 DNA reads TGTGCCAGCAGCCAACCTCCCAGTTGGGGTGGGAGTGAAAAACTGTTTTTT. This gives the protein CASSQPPSWGGSEKLFF.

V and J are TRBV27 and TRBJ2-7; possible D gene TRBD1, 5 bases. Germline CDR1 is MNHEY and CDR2 is SMNVEV (reference sequence). The CDR3 is 15 amino acids. V was clipped by 7 bases and J by 1 base, with 17 bases between them. The CDR3 loop is CASKAATSGSYEQYF. The DNA for the CDR3 is TGTGCCAGCAAGGCGGCTACCTCAGGGTCCTACGAGCAGTACTTC.

This clone was seen once. The same CDR3 can be traced to other DNA sequences in this sample. This rearrangement joins TRBV27 to TRBJ2-7; TRBD1 agrees at 9 bases. V was clipped by 4 bases and J by 3 bases; unmatched bases: 1. This CDR3 is 13 amino acids long. The germline V gene encodes CDR1 MNHEY and CDR2 SMNVEV (reference sequence). The CDR3 reads CASSWGQGYEQYF. The CDR3 DNA is TGTGCCAGCAGTTGGGGACAGGGCTACGAGCAGTACTTC.

The chain uses TRBV5-1 and TRBJ2-7; D is perhaps TRBD2 (6 bases). CDR1 SGHRS and CDR2 YFSETQ come from the germline V gene. The CDR3 loop spans 18 amino acids. Between the trimmed V and J ends, which lost 3 bases and 5 bases, there was a span of 27 bases. The CDR3 loop is CASSYLGLSLRESHEQYF. The CDR3 DNA reads TGCGCCAGCAGCTACTTAGGTTTGTCTTTGCGGGAATCCCACGAGCAGTACTTC.

The J gene is TRBJ1-6, the V gene TRBV6-1; 10 bases map to TRBD1. The CDR3 is 15 amino acids. The germline V gene encodes CDR1 MNHNS and CDR2 SASEGT. Trimming at V came to 2 bases and at J to 9 bases, leaving 4 bases not matched to a gene. The CDR3 spells CASSEKGQGTSPLHF. CDR3 in DNA: TGTGCCAGCAGTGAAAAGGGACAGGGGACTTCACCCCTCCACTTT.

This clone was observed a few times. V is TRBV5-1 and J is TRBJ2-5; D may be TRBD2 (7 bases). The length of the CDR3 is 14 residues. Germline CDR1 reads SGHRS; CDR2 reads YFSETQ. The V end lost 3 bases, the J end lost 1 base, and 10 bases lay between the germline ends. The CDR3 bases are TGCGCCAGCAGCTGGGGGGGCCTCCAAGAGACCCAGTACTTC. It yields the protein CASSWGGLQETQYF.

The rearrangement uses TRBV27 and TRBJ1-5; D is perhaps TRBD1 (5 bases). V lost 1 base and J lost 0, with 16 bases in between. The CDR3 is 18 residues long. Germline assignment: CDR1 MNHEY and CDR2 SMNVEV (reference sequence). CDR3 sequence: CASSLWGLKGPSNQPQHF. Here the CDR3 DNA reads TGTGCCAGCAGTTTATGGGGATTGAAGGGGCCTAGCAATCAGCCCCAGCATTTT.

CDR3 residues: CSASKIQGGNEQFF. CDR3 coding DNA: TGCAGTGCTAGTAAGATACAGGGTGGCAATGAGCAGTTCTTC. The chain uses TRBV20-1 and TRBJ2-1; D may be TRBD1 (6 bases). CDR3 length: 14 residues. Germline loops: CDR1 DFQATT, CDR2 SNEGSKA (reference sequence). Trimming shortened V by 3 bases and J by 6 bases, and 15 bases separated the two germline ends.

Of note for this clone: One junction end disagrees with the germline gene, perhaps due to a read error. V usage is TRBV4-1 and J usage is TRBJ2-1; tentatively, D is TRBD2 (6 bases). The CDR3 is 12 residues long. Germline assignment: CDR1 MGHRA and CDR2 YSYEKL. The CDR3 nucleotides are TGCGCCAGCAGCTTCCAGGGCGGGGAACCTCTCTTC. It codes for CASSFQGGEPLF.

The rearrangement joins TRBV4-2 to TRBJ2-1, with 10 positions matching TRBD2. V lost 4 bases and J lost 6; bases outside the gene matches: 12. Per germline, CDR1 LGHNA and CDR2 YNFKEQ. The CDR3 has 17 residues. Here the CDR3 reads CASSPYTRTSGSNEQFF. The CDR3, as DNA: TGTGCCAGCAGCCCCTATACCCGGACTAGCGGAAGCAATGAGCAGTTCTTC.

The rearrangement joins TRBV7-8 to TRBJ1-4; D is undetermined. The CDR3 consists of 15 residues. V lost 6 bases to trimming and J lost 8 bases, with 19 bases between them. Germline V gene lookup returns CDR1 SGHVS and CDR2 FQNEAQ. The CDR3 DNA reads as TGTGCCAGCAGTTCGGGCAGGCCGGGGAGGGAAAAACTGTTTTTT. Translating gives CASSSGRPGREKLFF.

V and J are TRBV3-1 (or the pseudogene TRBV3-2) and TRBJ1-2; D not resolved. The V gene lost 4 bases and the J gene lost 14 bases, with 17 bases spanning the gap. The CDR3 spans 12 residues. The germline CDR1 and CDR2 sequences are LGHDT and YNNKEL (reference sequence). The CDR3 spells CASSLGDQSRTF. The CDR3 region has the DNA TGTGCCAGCAGCCTCGGAGATCAGTCTCGGACCTTC.

The chain recombines TRBV19 with TRBJ1-5, with D perhaps matching TRBD1 (5 bases). V was cut by 6 bases and J by 4 bases, with 16 bases left in between. Germline V gene lookup returns CDR1 LNHDA and CDR2 SQIVND (reference sequence). The CDR3 totals 15 residues. CDR3 coding DNA: TGTGCCAGTAGAGATACAGGTCTCGGGAATCAGCCCCAGCATTTT. Translation gives CASRDTGLGNQPQHF.

The genes are TRBV24-1 and TRBJ2-3; 9 bases map to TRBD1. CDR3 length: 17 residues. The germline V gene encodes CDR1 KGHDR and CDR2 SFDVKD. The junction had 7 bases not matched to a gene; V was cut back by 4 bases and J by 0 bases. In DNA form, the CDR3 reads TGTGCCACCAGTGAGCCCGGACAGGGGTTCAGCACAGATACGCAGTATTTT. Translating it yields CATSEPGQGFSTDTQYF.

The chain employs TRBV7-9 and TRBJ1-4; TRBD1 matches at 8 bases. The length of the CDR3 is 15 residues. V shed 5 bases and J 6 bases; nucleotides not matched to a gene: 8. CDR1 and CDR2 from the germline V gene are SEHNR and FQNEAQ (reference sequence). CDR3 DNA: TGTGCCAGCAGCCGTGGACAGGGTCACGATGAAAAACTGTTTTTT. Encoded protein: CASSRGQGHDEKLFF.

This clone was picked up one time. The V and J genes are TRBV6-5 and TRBJ2-3, with a tentative D call TRBD2 (6 bases). Germline CDR1 and CDR2: MNHEY and SVGAGI. The CDR3 is 14 residues long. The V end lost 6 bases, the J end lost 4 bases, and 14 bases lay between the germline ends. DNA of the CDR3: TGTGCCAGCAGAGGCCCGATAGCGGCAGATACGCAGTATTTT. It specifies CASRGPIAADTQYF.

The chain couples TRBV7-8 to TRBJ1-6; D unclear. There are 17 residues in the CDR3. Trimming took off 1 base at V and 0 bases at J, with 10 bases between the two ends. CDR1 and CDR2 from the germline V gene are SGHVS and FQNEAQ. In nucleotides, the CDR3 is TGTGCCAGCAGCTTAGTATCCTGGAGCTCCTATAATTCACCCCTCCACTTT. Protein sequence: CASSLVSWSSYNSPLHF.

This clone has just a few counts. This chain uses TRBV6-5 with TRBJ1-3; 9 positions agree with TRBD1. Germline lookup yields CDR1 MNHEY and CDR2 SVGAGI. The CDR3 loop spans 14 amino acids. The V gene end was trimmed by 7 bases and the J gene end by 3 bases; junction bases not matched to a gene: 4. This CDR3 reads CASNTGGYGNTIYF. DNA for the CDR3: TGTGCCAGCAATACAGGGGGCTATGGAAACACCATATATTTT.

The chain has TRBV27 and TRBJ1-5, with a tentative D call TRBD1 (6 bases). The germline V gene has CDR1 MNHEY and CDR2 SMNVEV (reference sequence). Deletions cut 6 bases from V and 4 bases from J, with 13 bases between. The CDR3 has 14 residues. The DNA for the CDR3 is TGTGCCAGCAGACCACAGGGTGGGAATCAGCCCCAGCATTTT. Residues: CASRPQGGNQPQHF.